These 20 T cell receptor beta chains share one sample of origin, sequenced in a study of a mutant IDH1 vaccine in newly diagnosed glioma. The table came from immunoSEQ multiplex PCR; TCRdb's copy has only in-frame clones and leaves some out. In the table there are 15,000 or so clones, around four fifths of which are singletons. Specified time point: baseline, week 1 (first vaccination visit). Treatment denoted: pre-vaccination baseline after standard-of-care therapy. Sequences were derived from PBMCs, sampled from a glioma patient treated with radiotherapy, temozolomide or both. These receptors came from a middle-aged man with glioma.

For the CDR3, the DNA is TGTGCCAGCAGTGATATGTGGGAAAAACTGTTTTTT. Translation gives CASSDMWEKLFF. The V gene is TRBV2, the J gene TRBJ1-4; D remains ambiguous. Trimming took off 3 bases at V and 8 bases at J, with 7 bases between the two ends. The CDR3 length is 12 residues. Germline loops: CDR1 SNHLY, CDR2 FYNNEI.

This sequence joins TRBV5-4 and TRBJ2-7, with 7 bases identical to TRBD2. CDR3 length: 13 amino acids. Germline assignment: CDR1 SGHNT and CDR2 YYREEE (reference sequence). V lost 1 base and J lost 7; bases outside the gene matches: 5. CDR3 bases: TGTGCCAGCAGCTTGCCCGGGGGGTTAGAGCAGTACTTC. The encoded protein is CASSLPGGLEQYF. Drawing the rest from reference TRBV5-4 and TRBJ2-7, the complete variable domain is ETGVTQSPTHLIKTRGQQVTLRCSSQSGHNTVSWYQQALGQGPQFIFQYYREEENGRGNFPPRFSGLQFPNYSSELNVNALELDDSALYLCASSLPGGLEQYFGPGTRLTVT.

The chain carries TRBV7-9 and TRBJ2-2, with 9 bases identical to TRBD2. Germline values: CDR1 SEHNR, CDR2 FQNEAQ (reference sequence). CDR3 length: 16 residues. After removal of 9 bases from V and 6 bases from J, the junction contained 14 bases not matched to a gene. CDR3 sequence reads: CASAPGVAGEAGELFF. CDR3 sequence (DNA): TGTGCCAGTGCCCCTGGAGTAGCGGGAGAGGCCGGGGAGCTGTTTTTT.

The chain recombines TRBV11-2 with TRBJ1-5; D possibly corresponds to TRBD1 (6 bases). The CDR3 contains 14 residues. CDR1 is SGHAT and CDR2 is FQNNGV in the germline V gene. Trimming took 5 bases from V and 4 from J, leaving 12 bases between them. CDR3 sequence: CASSPGTPNQPQHF. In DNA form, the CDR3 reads TGTGCCAGCAGCCCAGGGACACCAAATCAGCCCCAGCATTTT.

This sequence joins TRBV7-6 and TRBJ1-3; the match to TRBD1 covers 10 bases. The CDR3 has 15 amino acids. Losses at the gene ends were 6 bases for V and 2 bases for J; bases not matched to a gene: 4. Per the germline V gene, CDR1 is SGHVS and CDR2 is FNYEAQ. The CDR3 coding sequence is TGTGCCAGCAGTTATGACAGGGGGCCTGGAAACACCATATATTTT. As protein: CASSYDRGPGNTIYF.

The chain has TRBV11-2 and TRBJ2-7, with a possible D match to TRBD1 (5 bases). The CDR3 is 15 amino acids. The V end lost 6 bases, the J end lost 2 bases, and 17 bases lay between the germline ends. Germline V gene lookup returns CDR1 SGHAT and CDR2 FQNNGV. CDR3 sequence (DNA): TGTGCCAGCAGACTAAGATCCCAGGGCACCTACGAGCAGTACTTC. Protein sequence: CASRLRSQGTYEQYF.

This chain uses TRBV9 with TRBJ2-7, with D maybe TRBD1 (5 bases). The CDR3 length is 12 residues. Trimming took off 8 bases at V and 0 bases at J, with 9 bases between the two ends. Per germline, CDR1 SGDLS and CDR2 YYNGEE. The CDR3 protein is CASQGSSYEQYV. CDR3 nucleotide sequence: TGTGCCAGTCAGGGAAGCTCCTACGAGCAGTACGTC.

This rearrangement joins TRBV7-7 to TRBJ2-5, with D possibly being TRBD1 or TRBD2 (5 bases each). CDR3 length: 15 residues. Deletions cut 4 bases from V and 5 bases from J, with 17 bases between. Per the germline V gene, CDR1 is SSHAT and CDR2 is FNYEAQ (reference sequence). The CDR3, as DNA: TGTGCCAGCAGCTCCTCTGGTACTGGGGACGAGACCCAGTACTTC. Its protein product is CASSSSGTGDETQYF.

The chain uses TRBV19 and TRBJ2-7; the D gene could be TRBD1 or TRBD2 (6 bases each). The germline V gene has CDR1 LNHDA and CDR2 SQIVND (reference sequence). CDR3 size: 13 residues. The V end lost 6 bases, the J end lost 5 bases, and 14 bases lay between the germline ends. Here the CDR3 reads CASSRRGGDEQYV. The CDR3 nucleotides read TGTGCCAGTAGCCGCAGGGGCGGGGACGAGCAGTACGTC.

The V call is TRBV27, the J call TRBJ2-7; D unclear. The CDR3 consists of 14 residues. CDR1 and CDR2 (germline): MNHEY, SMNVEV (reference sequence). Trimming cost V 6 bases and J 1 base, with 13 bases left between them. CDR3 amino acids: CASSPQIKSYEQYV. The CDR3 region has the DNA TGTGCCAGCAGCCCGCAGATTAAATCCTACGAGCAGTACGTC.

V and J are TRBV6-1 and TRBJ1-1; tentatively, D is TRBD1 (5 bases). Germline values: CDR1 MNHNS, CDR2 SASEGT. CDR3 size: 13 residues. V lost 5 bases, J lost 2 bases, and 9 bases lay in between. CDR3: CASSPTVNTEAFF. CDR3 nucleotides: TGTGCCAGCAGTCCGACAGTTAACACTGAAGCTTTCTTT.

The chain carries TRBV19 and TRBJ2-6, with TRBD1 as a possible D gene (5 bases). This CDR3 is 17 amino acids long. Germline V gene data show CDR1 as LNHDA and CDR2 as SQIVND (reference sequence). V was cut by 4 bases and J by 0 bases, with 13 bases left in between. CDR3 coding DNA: TGTGCCAGTAGTAGCCAGGGTAGTTCCTCTGGGGCCAACGTCCTGACTTTC. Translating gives CASSSQGSSSGANVLTF.

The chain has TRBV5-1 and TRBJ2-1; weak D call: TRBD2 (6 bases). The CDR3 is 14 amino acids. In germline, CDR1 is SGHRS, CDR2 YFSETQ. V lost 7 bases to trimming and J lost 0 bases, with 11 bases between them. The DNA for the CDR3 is TGCGCCAGCCAACTAGCTAGCTCCTACAATGAGCAGTTCTTC. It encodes CASQLASSYNEQFF.

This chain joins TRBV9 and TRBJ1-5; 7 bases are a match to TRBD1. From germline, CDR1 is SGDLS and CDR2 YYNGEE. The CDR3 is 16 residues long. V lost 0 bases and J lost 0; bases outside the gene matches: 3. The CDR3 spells CASSVDGDSSNQPQHF. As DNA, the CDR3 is TGTGCCAGCAGCGTAGATGGGGACAGTAGCAATCAGCCCCAGCATTTT.

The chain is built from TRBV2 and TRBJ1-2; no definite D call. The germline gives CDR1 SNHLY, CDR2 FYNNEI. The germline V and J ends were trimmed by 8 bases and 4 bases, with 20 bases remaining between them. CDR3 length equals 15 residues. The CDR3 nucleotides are TGTGCCAGCCTTGGTAGGGCCCGAGCCCTCTATGGCTACACCTTC. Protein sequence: CASLGRARALYGYTF.

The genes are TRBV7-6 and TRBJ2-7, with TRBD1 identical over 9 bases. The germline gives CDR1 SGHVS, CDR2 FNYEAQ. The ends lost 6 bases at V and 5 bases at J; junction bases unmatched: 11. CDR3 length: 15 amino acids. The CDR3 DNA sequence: TGTGCCAGCAGTTTTACCGGGACAGGGAGCGACGAGCAGTACTTC. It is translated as CASSFTGTGSDEQYF.

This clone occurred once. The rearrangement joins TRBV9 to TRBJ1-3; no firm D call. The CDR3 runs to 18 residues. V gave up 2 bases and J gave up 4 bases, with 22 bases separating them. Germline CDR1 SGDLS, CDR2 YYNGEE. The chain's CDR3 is CASSVGRESASRGNTIYF. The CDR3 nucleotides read TGTGCCAGCAGCGTGGGAAGAGAGTCTGCCTCGAGAGGAAACACCATATATTTT.

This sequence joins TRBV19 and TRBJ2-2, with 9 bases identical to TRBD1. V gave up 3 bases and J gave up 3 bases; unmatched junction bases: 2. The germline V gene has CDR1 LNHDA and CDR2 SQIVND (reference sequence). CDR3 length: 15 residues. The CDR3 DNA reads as TGTGCCAGTAGTATCGGACAGGGGTACACCGGGGAGCTGTTTTTT. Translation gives CASSIGQGYTGELFF.

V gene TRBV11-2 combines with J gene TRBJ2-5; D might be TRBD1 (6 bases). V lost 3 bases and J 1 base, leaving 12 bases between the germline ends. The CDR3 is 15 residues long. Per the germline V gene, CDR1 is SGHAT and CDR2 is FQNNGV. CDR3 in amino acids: CASSFPGVFQETQYF. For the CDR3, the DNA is TGTGCCAGCAGCTTCCCAGGGGTATTCCAAGAGACCCAGTACTTC.

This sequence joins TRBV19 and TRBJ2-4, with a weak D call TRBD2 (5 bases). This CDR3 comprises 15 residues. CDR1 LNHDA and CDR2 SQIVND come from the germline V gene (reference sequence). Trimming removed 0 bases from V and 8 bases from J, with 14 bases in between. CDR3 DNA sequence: TGTGCCAGTAGTATAGAGAACCGCCCGAGGGACATTCAGTACTTC. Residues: CASSIENRPRDIQYF. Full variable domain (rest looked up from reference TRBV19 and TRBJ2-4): DGGITQSPKYLFRKEGQNVTLSCEQNLNHDAMYWYRQDPGQGLRLIYYSQIVNDFQKGDIAEGYSVSREKKESFPLTVTSAQKNPTAFYLCASSIENRPRDIQYFGAGTRLSVL.